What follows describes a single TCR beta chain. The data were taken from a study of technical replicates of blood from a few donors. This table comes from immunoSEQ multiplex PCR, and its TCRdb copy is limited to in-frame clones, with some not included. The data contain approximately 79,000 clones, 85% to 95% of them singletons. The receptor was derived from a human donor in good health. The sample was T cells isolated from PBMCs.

CDR3 sequence: CASSVLAGGRSYEQYF. In DNA, the CDR3 is TGTGCCAGCAGTGTACTAGCGGGGGGTCGCTCCTACGAGCAGTACTTC. The chain couples TRBV6-1 to TRBJ2-7, with 12 bases that match TRBD2. Germline CDR1 MNHNS, CDR2 SASEGT. This CDR3 has 16 residues. V lost 4 bases and J lost 0; bases outside the gene matches: 4.